This T cell receptor beta chain was found in a study of cytomegalovirus exposure and HLA in healthy donors. Study-wide findings and caveats: Investigators reported 150 to 200 TCR beta chains as tied to cytomegalovirus.

The PCR ran on 60 Vbeta and 13 Jbeta primers. TCRdb's table, derived via immunoSEQ multiplex PCR, lists solely in-frame clones and lacks some. In the table there are about 160,000 clones, 70% to 80% of which are singletons. CDR3 length: 16 residues. V gave up 3 bases and J gave up 0 bases, with 12 bases separating them. Germline CDR1 and CDR2: LNHDA and SQIVND (reference sequence). Of note for this clone: Its cognate antigen is unknown.

This receptor was identified in a man aged 18-30 years in good health and CMV-seropositive. The sequenced sample was PBMCs. The chain has TRBV19 and TRBJ2-4, with D possibly being TRBD2 (5 bases). The CDR3 protein is CASSIPGNLAKNIQYF. The CDR3 coding sequence is TGTGCCAGTAGTATTCCCGGGAACCTAGCCAAAAACATTCAGTACTTC. The full variable domain, rest sourced from reference TRBV19 and TRBJ2-4, is DGGITQSPKYLFRKEGQNVTLSCEQNLNHDAMYWYRQDPGQGLRLIYYSQIVNDFQKGDIAEGYSVSREKKESFPLTVTSAQKNPTAFYLCASSIPGNLAKNIQYFGAGTRLSVL.